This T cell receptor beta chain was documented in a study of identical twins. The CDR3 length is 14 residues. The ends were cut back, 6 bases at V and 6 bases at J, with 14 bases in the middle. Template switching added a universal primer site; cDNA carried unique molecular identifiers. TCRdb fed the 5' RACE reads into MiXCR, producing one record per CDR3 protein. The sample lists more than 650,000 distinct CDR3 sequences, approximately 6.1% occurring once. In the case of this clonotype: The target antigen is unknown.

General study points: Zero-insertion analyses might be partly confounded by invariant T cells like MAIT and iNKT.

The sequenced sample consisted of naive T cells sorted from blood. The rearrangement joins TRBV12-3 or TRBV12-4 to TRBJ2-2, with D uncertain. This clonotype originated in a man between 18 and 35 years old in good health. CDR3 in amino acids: CASSRQSGAGELFF. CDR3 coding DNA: TGTGCCAGCAGCCGACAAAGTGGGGCCGGGGAGCTGTTTTTT.